This T cell receptor beta chain was sequenced for a study of shared clonotypes between healthy human individuals. Study-wide points: Non-shared clonotypes had lower generation probabilities than those shared by all four donors.

V was clipped by 5 bases and J by 4 bases, with 23 bases between them. Germline values: CDR1 SEHNR, CDR2 FQNEAQ (reference sequence). The CDR3 length is 17 residues. Genomic DNA (from each subset) was split evenly across several immunoSEQ plates. The protocol was immunoSEQ multiplex PCR, while the TCRdb copy is restricted to in-frame clones and leaves out a portion. The table has millions of clones, approximately 95% seen once. This clone was seen once. Its antigen is not known. Sequencing used naive CD4+ T cells sorted from blood. Indicated subset: CD45RA+ positively selected. The sequence was collected from a man between 18 and 29 years old in good health. The chain joins TRBV7-9 to TRBJ1-2, with D perhaps TRBD1 (6 bases). The CDR3 bases are TGTGCCAGCAGCCCTATGGGACAAGGCCCACGTTCCTATGGCTACACCTTC. Amino acid sequence: CASSPMGQGPRSYGYTF.